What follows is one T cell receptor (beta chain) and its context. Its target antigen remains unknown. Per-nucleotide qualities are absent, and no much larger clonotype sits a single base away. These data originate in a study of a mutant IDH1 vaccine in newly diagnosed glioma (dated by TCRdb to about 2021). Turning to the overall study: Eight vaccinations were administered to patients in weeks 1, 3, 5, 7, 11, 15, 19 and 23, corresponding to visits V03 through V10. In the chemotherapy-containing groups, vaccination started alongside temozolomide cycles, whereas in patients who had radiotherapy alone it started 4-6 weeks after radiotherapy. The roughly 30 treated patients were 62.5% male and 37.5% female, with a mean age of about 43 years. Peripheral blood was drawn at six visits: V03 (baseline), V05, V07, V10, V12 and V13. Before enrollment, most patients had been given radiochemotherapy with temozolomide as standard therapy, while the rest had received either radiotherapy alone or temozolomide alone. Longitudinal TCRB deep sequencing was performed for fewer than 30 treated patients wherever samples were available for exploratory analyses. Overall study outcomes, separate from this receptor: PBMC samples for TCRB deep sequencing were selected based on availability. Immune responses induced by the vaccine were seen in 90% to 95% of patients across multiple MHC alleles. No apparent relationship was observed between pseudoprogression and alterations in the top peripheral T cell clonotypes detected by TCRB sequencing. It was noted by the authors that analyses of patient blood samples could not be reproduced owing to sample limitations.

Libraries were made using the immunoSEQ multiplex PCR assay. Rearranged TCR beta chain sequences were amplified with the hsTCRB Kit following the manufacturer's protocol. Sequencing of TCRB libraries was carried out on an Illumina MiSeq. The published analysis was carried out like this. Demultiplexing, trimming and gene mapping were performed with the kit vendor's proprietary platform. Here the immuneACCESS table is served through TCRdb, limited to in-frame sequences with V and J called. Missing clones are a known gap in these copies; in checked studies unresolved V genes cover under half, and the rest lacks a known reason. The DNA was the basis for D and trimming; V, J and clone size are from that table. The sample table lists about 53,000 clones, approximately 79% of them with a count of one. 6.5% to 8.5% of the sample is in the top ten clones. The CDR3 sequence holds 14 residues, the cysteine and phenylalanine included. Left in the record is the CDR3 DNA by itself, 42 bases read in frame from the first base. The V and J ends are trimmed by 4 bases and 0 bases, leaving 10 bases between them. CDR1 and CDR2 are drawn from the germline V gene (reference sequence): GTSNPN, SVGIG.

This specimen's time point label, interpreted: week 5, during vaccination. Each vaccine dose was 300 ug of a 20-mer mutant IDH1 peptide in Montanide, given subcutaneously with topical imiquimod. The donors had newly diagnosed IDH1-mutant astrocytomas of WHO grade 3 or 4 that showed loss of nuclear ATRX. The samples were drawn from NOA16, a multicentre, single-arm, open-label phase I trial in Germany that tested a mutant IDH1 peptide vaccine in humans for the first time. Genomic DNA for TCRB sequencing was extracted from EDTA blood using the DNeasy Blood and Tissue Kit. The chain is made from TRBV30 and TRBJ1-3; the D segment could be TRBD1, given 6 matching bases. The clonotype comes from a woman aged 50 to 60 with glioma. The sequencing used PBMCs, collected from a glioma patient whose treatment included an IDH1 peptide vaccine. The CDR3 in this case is CAWTKGGSGNTIYF. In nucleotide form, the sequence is TGTGCCTGGACTAAGGGGGGCTCTGGAAACACCATATATTTT.